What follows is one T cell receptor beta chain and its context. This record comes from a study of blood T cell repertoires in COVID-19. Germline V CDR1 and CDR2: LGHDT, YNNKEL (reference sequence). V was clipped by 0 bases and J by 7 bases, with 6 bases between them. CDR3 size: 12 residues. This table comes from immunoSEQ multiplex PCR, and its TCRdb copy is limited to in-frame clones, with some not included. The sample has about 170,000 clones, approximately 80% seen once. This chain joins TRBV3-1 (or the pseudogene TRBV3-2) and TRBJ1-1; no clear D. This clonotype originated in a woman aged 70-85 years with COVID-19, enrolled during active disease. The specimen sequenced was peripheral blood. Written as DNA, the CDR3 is TGTGCCAGCAGCCAAGACTGGCTTGAAGCTTTCTTT. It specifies CASSQDWLEAFF.